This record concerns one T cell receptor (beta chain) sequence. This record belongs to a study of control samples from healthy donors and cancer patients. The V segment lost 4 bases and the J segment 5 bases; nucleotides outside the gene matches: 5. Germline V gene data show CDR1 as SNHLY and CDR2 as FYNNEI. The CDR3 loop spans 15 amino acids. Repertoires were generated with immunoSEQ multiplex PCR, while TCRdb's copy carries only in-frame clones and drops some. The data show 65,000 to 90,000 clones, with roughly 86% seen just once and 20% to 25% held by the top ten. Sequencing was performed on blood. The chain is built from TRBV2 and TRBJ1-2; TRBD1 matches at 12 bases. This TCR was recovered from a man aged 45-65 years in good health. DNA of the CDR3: TGTGCCAGCAGTGCGGGACAGGGGGCGACATATGGCTACACCTTC. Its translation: CASSAGQGATYGYTF.